The present T cell receptor (beta chain) was sequenced within a study of T cells in Graves' hyperthyroidism and ophthalmopathy. The CDR3 runs 14 residues. Germline V CDR1 and CDR2: SGHRS, YFSETQ. V gave up 4 bases and J gave up 6 bases, with 16 bases separating them. Notes on the study in general: In validation, the model predicted ophthalmopathy. These predictions came a median approximately six months before onset. Most expanded thyroid clonotypes above 0.001 also appeared in blood.

Amplification yielded TCR beta CDR3 regions, with RNA transcripts as the source. When the TCR CDR3 underwent first-round RT-PCR, the HTBI primer set was used. TCRdb re-called the multiplex PCR reads through MiXCR, storing one row per CDR3 protein. The sample lists 250,000 or so distinct CDR3 sequences, 15% occurring once. The sample holds many counts of this clonotype. Its target is not known. On the basis of clinical symptoms, serum thyroxine and TRAb, thyroid ultrasound and orbital computed tomography, diagnoses were made. What was sequenced was blood. The rearrangement uses TRBV5-1 and TRBJ2-5; D is possibly TRBD1 (5 bases). This TCR was recovered from a woman in her forties or fifties with Graves' hyperthyroidism that later progressed to Graves' ophthalmopathy. The CDR3 is CASSPGHVEQTQYF. DNA for the CDR3: TGCGCCAGCAGCCCTGGACATGTTGAGCAGACCCAGTACTTC.